This TCR beta chain was captured by sequencing in a study of OX40 agonist ivuxolimab in advanced cancers. Across the study: One patient with hepatocellular carcinoma and two with cutaneous melanoma, three in all, had partial responses. Whole-study results and caveats: CD4+ and CD8+ blood T cells expanded clonally by week 6 at 0.1 to 3.0 mg/kg.

Patients were ruled out by autoimmune disease history or systemic immunosuppression. Assay used: immunoSEQ multiplex PCR; TCRdb lists only in-frame clones, some missing. In the table there are 100,000 to 150,000 clones, 80% to 95% of which are singletons. Comments on this clone: Its target is unknown.

The TCR sequence derives from an adult with an advanced solid tumor such as melanoma, head and neck, liver or kidney cancer. The sample was CD4+ or CD8+ T cells sorted from blood, taken in a trial of the OX40 agonist ivuxolimab.

The CDR3 coding sequence is TGTGCCAGCAGCTTGGGGCAGGCAATCCAAGAGACCCAGTACTTC. This translates into CASSLGQAIQETQYF. V usage is TRBV5-5 and J usage is TRBJ2-5; D gene ambiguous. The CDR3 has 15 residues. Trimming removed 0 bases from V and 1 base from J, with 10 bases in between. The germline V gene encodes CDR1 SGHKS and CDR2 YYEKEE (reference sequence).